This T cell receptor (beta chain) is from a study of Graves' ophthalmopathy and Graves' hyperthyroidism. As the template, RNA transcripts were used to amplify TCR beta CDR3 regions. HTBI-primed RT-PCR formed the first round, and a multiplex PCR formed the second. TCRdb re-analysed the multiplex PCR reads in MiXCR, keeping a single row per CDR3 protein. Seen here are 300,000 to 450,000 distinct CDR3 sequences, about a sixth observed once, and the top ten hold 2.4%. Ophthalmopathy absent within 18 months of follow-up marked hyperthyroidism as stable. Hyperthyroidism patients, aged 18 to 65, were newly diagnosed, under 2 months' duration. Study-level points and caveats: Sensitivity reached roughly 90% and specificity roughly 82% for a 13-signature model separating ophthalmopathy from stable hyperthyroidism. Most thyroid clonotypes with frequency above 0.001 were detected in blood too.

CDR3 length equals 16 residues. Germline values: CDR1 LNHDA, CDR2 SQIVND (reference sequence). The V and J ends lost 4 bases and 5 bases respectively, with 20 bases between them. There are a few counts of this clonotype. Its antigen is not known. The specimen was peripheral blood. The sequence was collected from an adult woman with stable Graves' hyperthyroidism. The genes are TRBV19 and TRBJ1-1; possible D gene TRBD1, 6 bases. CDR3 DNA sequence: TGTGCCAGTAGTAGGACCCAGGGACAAGGGGCAACTGAAGCTTTCTTT. This gives the protein CASSRTQGQGATEAFF.